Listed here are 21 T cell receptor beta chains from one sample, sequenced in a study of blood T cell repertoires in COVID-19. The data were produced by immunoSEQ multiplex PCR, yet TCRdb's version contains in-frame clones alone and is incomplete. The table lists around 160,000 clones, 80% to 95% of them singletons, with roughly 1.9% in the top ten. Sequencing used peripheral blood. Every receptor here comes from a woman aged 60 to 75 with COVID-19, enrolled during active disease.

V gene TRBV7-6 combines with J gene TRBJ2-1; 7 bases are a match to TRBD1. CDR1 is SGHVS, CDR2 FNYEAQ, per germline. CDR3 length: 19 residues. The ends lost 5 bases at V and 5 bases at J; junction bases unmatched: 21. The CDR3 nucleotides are TGTGCCAGCAGCCAAGGGCCGCCGAACCGGGACAGCCGGCACAATGAGCAGTTCTTC. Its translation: CASSQGPPNRDSRHNEQFF.

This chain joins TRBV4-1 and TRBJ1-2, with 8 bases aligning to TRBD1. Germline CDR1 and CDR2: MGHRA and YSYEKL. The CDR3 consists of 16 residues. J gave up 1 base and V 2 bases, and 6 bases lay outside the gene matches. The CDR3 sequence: CASSQQPGGLNYGYTF. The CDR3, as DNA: TGCGCCAGCAGCCAACAACCAGGGGGCCTTAACTATGGCTACACCTTC.

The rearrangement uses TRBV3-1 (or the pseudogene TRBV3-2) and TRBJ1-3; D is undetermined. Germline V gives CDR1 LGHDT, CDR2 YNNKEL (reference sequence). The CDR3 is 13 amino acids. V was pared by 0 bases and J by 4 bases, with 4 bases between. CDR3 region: CASSQDSGNTIYF. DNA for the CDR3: TGTGCCAGCAGCCAAGATTCGGGAAACACCATATATTTT.

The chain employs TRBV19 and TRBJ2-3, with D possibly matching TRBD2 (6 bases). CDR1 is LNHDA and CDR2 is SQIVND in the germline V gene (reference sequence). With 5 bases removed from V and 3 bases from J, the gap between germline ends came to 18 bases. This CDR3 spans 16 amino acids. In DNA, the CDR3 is TGTGCCAGTAGTGTGGGACTGTCCCCCGGGACAGATACGCAGTATTTT. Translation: CASSVGLSPGTDTQYF.

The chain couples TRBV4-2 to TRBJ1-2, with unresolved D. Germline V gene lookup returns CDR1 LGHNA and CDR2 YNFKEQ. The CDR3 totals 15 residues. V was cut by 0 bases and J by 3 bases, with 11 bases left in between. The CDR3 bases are TGTGCCAGCAGCCAAGAACGGAGGTCGGACTATGGCTACACCTTC. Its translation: CASSQERRSDYGYTF.

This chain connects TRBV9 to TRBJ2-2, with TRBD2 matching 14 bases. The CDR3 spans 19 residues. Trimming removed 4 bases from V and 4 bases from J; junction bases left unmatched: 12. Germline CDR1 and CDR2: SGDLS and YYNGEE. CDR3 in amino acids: CASSPRTSGGPTVTGELFF. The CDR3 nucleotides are TGTGCCAGCAGCCCCCGGACTAGCGGGGGGCCGACTGTCACCGGGGAGCTGTTTTTT.

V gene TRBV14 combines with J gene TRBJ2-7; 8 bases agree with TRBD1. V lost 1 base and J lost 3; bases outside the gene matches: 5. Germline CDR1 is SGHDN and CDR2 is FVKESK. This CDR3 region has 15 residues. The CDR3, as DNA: TGTGCCAGCAGCCAAGGGAGGACAGGGAGCTACGAGCAGTACTTC. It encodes CASSQGRTGSYEQYF.

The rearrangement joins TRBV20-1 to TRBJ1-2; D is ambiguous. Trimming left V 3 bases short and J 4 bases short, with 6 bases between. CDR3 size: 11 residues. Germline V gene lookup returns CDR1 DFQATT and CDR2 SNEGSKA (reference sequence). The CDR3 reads CSASPIYGYTF. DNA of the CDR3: TGCAGTGCTAGCCCAATCTATGGCTACACCTTC.

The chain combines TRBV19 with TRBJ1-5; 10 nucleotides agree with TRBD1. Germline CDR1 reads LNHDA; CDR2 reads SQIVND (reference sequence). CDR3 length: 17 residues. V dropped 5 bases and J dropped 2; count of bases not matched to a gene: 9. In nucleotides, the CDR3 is TGTGCCAGTAGTCCTCAACGACAGGGGGCTCGCAATCAGCCCCAGCATTTT. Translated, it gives CASSPQRQGARNQPQHF.

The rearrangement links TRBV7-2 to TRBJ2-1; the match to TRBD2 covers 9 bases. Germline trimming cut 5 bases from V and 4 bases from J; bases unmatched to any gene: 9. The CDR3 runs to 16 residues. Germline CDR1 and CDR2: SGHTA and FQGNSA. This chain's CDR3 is CASSIQAGGAYNEQFF. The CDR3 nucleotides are TGTGCCAGCAGCATCCAAGCGGGGGGTGCGTACAATGAGCAGTTCTTC.

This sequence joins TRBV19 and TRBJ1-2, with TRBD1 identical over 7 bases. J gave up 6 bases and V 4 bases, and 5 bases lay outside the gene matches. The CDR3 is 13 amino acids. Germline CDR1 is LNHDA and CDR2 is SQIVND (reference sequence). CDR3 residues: CASSTWTGDGYTF. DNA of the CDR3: TGTGCCAGTAGTACCTGGACAGGAGATGGCTACACCTTC.

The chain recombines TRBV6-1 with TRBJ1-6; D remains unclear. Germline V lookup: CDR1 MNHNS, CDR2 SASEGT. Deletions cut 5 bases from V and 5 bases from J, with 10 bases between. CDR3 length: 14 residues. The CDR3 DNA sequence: TGTGCCAGCAGTTTTCCAGAAGATAATTCACCCCTCCACTTT. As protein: CASSFPEDNSPLHF.

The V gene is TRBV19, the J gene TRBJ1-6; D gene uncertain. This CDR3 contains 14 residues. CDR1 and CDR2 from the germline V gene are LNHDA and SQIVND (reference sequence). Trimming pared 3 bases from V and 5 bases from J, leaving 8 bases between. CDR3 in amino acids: CASSIRQDNSPLHF. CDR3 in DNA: TGTGCCAGTAGTATCAGGCAAGATAATTCACCCCTCCACTTT.

CDR3 nucleotides: TGTGCCAGTAGTATAGATCACATGACCCCCGGGGCCAAAAACATTCAGTACTTC. Translated: CASSIDHMTPGAKNIQYF. This chain links TRBV19 with TRBJ2-4; D gene uncertain. This CDR3 comprises 18 residues. CDR1 and CDR2 from the germline V gene are LNHDA and SQIVND (reference sequence). V dropped 0 bases and J dropped 1 base, with 16 bases sitting between them.

CDR3 loop: CASTPAGSGNTIYF. For the CDR3, the DNA is TGTGCCAGCACCCCCGCGGGCTCTGGAAACACCATATATTTT. The chain combines TRBV7-9 with TRBJ1-3; D gene uncertain. Germline CDR1 reads SEHNR; CDR2 reads FQNEAQ (reference sequence). Trimming left V 7 bases short and J 0 bases short, with 10 bases between. This CDR3 spans 14 amino acids.

This CDR3 reads CATSTRTGPYEQYF. DNA for the CDR3: TGTGCCACCTCGACAAGGACAGGGCCCTACGAGCAGTACTTC. This chain joins TRBV19 and TRBJ2-7; 8 bases match TRBD1. V was clipped by 10 bases and J by 2 bases; unmatched bases: 10. CDR3 length: 14 residues. CDR1 is LNHDA, CDR2 SQIVND, per germline (reference sequence).

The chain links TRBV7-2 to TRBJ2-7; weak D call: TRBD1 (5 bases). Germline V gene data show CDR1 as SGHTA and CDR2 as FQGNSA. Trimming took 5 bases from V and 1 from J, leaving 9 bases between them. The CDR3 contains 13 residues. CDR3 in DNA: TGTGCCAGCAGCCGTTCAGGGTCCTACGAGCAGTACTTC. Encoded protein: CASSRSGSYEQYF.

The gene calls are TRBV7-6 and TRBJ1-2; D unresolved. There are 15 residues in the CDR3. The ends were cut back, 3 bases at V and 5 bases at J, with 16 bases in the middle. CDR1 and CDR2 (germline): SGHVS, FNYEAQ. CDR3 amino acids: CASSLGRGVPYGYTF. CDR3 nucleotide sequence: TGTGCCAGCAGCTTGGGTAGAGGTGTTCCTTATGGCTACACCTTC.

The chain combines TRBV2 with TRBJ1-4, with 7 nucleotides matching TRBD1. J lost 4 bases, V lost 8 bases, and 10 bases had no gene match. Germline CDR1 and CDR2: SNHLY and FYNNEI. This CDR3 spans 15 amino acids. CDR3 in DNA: TGTGCCAGCCGGCTACGACAGGGTGTTAATGAAAAACTGTTTTTT. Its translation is CASRLRQGVNEKLFF.

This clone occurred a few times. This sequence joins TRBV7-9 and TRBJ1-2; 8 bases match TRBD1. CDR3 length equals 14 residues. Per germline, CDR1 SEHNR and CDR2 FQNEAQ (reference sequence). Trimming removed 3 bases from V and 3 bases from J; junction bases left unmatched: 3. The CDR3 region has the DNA TGTGCCAGCAGCTTTACGACAGGGGACTATGGCTACACCTTC. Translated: CASSFTTGDYGYTF.

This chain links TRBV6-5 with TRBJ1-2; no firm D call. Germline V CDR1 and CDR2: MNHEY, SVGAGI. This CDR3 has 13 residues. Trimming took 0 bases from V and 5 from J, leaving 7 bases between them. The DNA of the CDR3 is TGTGCCAGCAGTTACTCTGGGCAGTATGGCTACACCTTC. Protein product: CASSYSGQYGYTF.